This entry features one TCR beta chain sequence. What it binds is unknown. A clone one base away is much larger, so this may be a read error. These data are taken from a study of T cell repertoires in cytomegalovirus infection. Study summary: The authors used CMV epitopes that were HLA-C-restricted (recently identified) and HLA-B-restricted (well studied). Shared public TCR beta signatures pointed to both CMV infection and a matching HLA type.

Germline values: CDR1 SGHVS, CDR2 FQNEAQ. This CDR3 has 15 residues. A single record per CDR3 protein comes from TCRdb applying MiXCR to the reads. This table has about 830,000 distinct CDR3 sequences, less than 35% appearing once. The V gene is TRBV7-8, the J gene TRBJ2-3, with 7 bases matching TRBD2. Source: cultured CD8+ T cells from PBMCs, taken from culture after CMV antigen stimulation. This TCR derives from a human donor in good health (CMV status not recorded). Some clones in this sample may be carry-over from other donors' samples. CDR3 bases: TGTGCCAACAGCCCTTGGACTAGTGGCACAGATACGCAGTATTTT. Translated: CANSPWTSGTDTQYF.